This T cell receptor beta chain was identified during a study of CD4+ T cells in melanoma. Generated by immunoSEQ multiplex PCR, the TCRdb table keeps only in-frame clones and is missing some. The profile shows some 110,000 clones, 92% of them singletons. As for this clone: Its antigen remains unidentified.

Overall study findings and caveats: A reported correlation linked neoantigen-specific CD4+ T cells to CD8+, macrophage and B cell function. Reportedly, melanoma neoantigen-specific CD4+ T cells showed varied differentiation states.

CDR1 and CDR2 from the germline V gene are SGHTS and YDEGEE. The CDR3 is made up of 12 amino acids. Trimming shortened V by 6 bases and J by 4 bases, and 10 bases separated the two germline ends. The J gene is TRBJ1-2, the V gene TRBV5-8, with D perhaps matching TRBD1 (6 bases). Source material: peripheral blood. The sequence was obtained from a human donor with melanoma. The chain's CDR3 is CASKQGGYGYTF. CDR3 nucleotide sequence: TGTGCCAGCAAACAGGGCGGCTATGGCTACACCTTC.